What follows are 21 T cell receptor beta chains derived from one specimen sequenced in a study of patients and donors after allogeneic stem cell transplantation. TCRdb processed the RT-PCR reads anew with MiXCR; each CDR3 protein has one entry. The sample records hundreds of thousands of distinct CDR3 sequences, about 37% being singletons. Material for sequencing was blood, either unsorted or a sorted T cell fraction (not recorded which). The origin of the receptors is a human donor who was either an allogeneic HSCT recipient or a stem cell or donor lymphocyte infusion donor (not recorded which). It is not recorded whose cells these are; they may come from a transplant donor.

This chain joins TRBV7-3 and TRBJ2-3, with 9 bases identical to TRBD2. The V segment lost 5 bases and the J segment 0 bases; nucleotides outside the gene matches: 6. The CDR3 runs 16 residues. Germline V gene lookup returns CDR1 SGHTA and CDR2 FQGTGA. CDR3 protein: CASSPRSGGSTDTQYF. CDR3 nucleotide sequence: TGTGCCAGCAGCCCGCGTAGCGGGGGCAGCACAGATACGCAGTATTTT.

This sequence joins TRBV20-1 and TRBJ2-1, with D hard to call. V was shortened by 3 bases and J by 2 bases, with 8 bases between the two germline ends. CDR3 length: 13 residues. The V gene's germline CDR1 is DFQATT and CDR2 SNEGSKA (reference sequence). CDR3 in amino acids: CSARSTAYNEQFF. CDR3 nucleotide sequence: TGCAGTGCTAGGTCCACTGCCTACAATGAGCAGTTCTTC.

The chain couples TRBV7-2 to TRBJ2-2; maybe TRBD1 (5 bases). The CDR3 loop spans 15 amino acids. The V gene's germline CDR1 is SGHTA and CDR2 FQGNSA. V lost 0 bases and J 6 bases, leaving 11 bases between the germline ends. CDR3 residues: CASSLAQGSAGELFF. The CDR3 region has the DNA TGTGCCAGCAGCTTAGCCCAGGGTAGTGCCGGGGAGCTGTTTTTT.

The chain recombines TRBV6-4 with TRBJ2-1, with 11 positions matching TRBD2. The CDR3 has 16 amino acids. J gave up 6 bases and V 4 bases, and 8 bases lay outside the gene matches. Germline V gene data show CDR1 as MRHNA and CDR2 as SNTAGT. The CDR3, as DNA: TGTGCCAGCAGTGTCGAGGGACTAGCGGCGCTCAATGAGCAGTTCTTC. This encodes CASSVEGLAALNEQFF.

V gene TRBV7-9 combines with J gene TRBJ1-3; D not certain. Looked up from germline, CDR1 is SEHNR and CDR2 is FQNEAQ (reference sequence). The CDR3 contains 13 residues. V was clipped by 5 bases and J by 4 bases, with 9 bases between them. CDR3 protein: CASSTKSGNTIYF. The CDR3 DNA sequence: TGTGCCAGCAGCACCAAATCAGGAAACACCATATATTTT.

J is TRBJ2-3 and V is TRBV6-5; 12 nucleotides line up with TRBD2. The trim removed 4 bases at V and 1 base at J, leaving 6 bases unmatched. This CDR3 has 17 amino acids. CDR1 is MNHEY and CDR2 is SVGAGI in the germline V gene. The DNA for the CDR3 is TGTGCCAGCAGTTTCTCTAGCGGGGGGGCCGGCACAGATACGCAGTATTTT. This codes for CASSFSSGGAGTDTQYF.

The chain has TRBV12-3 or TRBV12-4 and TRBJ2-1, with 7 bases that match TRBD2. The CDR3 is made up of 18 amino acids. The J segment lost 0 bases and the V segment lost 6 bases, leaving 14 bases of the junction unmatched. CDR3 nucleotides: TGTGCCAGCAGCGGCGGGAGCAGGTTCCATAGCTCCTACAATGAGCAGTTCTTC. This encodes CASSGGSRFHSSYNEQFF.

The CDR3 nucleotides read TGTGCCAGCAGCCACTACACGGTCGGTGGGGAGCTGTTTTTT. Its protein is CASSHYTVGGELFF. The chain uses TRBV5-4 and TRBJ2-2; D unresolved. Looked up from germline, CDR1 is SGHNT and CDR2 is YYREEE (reference sequence). V dropped 4 bases and J dropped 8 bases, with 15 bases sitting between them. The CDR3 loop spans 14 amino acids.

The V and J genes are TRBV24-1 and TRBJ2-3; 10 bases align to TRBD2. Germline CDR1 is KGHDR and CDR2 is SFDVKD. The junction had 12 bases not matched to a gene; V was cut back by 4 bases and J by 9 bases. This CDR3 has 16 amino acids. CDR3 residues: CATSESSGGRRDTQYF. Written as DNA, the CDR3 is TGTGCCACCAGTGAGAGTAGCGGGGGGCGAAGGGACACGCAGTATTTT.

This clonotype ranks as medium-sized. This sequence joins TRBV20-1 and TRBJ1-5; D not certain. The V end lost 2 bases, the J end lost 4 bases, and 12 bases lay between the germline ends. The CDR3 is 14 amino acids. CDR1 is DFQATT, CDR2 SNEGSKA, per germline (reference sequence). CDR3: CSARPRIPNQPQHF. DNA for the CDR3: TGCAGTGCTAGACCCCGGATACCGAATCAGCCCCAGCATTTT.

This sequence joins TRBV20-1 and TRBJ1-3; possible D gene TRBD1, 5 bases. Germline V gene data show CDR1 as DFQATT and CDR2 as SNEGSKA (reference sequence). V was cut by 6 bases and J by 0 bases, with 15 bases left in between. The CDR3 spans 15 residues. CDR3 nucleotides: TGCAGTGCCGTCACAGGCCGACGCTCTGGAAACACCATATATTTT. It codes for CSAVTGRRSGNTIYF.

The chain joins TRBV6-6 to TRBJ2-7; D perhaps matches TRBD2 (6 bases). The CDR3 spans 16 residues. Germline values: CDR1 MNHNY, CDR2 SVGAGI (reference sequence). V was pared by 4 bases and J by 2 bases, with 18 bases between. CDR3: CASSSSGGATAYEQYF. DNA for the CDR3: TGTGCCAGCAGTTCCTCTGGCGGGGCGACCGCCTACGAGCAGTACTTC.

The V and J genes are TRBV12-3 or TRBV12-4 and TRBJ1-2, with 7 nucleotides matching TRBD1. The V segment lost 7 bases and the J segment 13 bases; nucleotides outside the gene matches: 12. The CDR3 is 12 residues long. CDR3 amino acids: CASTMGTQGCTF. The CDR3 nucleotides read TGTGCCAGCACCATGGGGACACAGGGGTGCACCTTC.

J is TRBJ1-4 and V is TRBV20-1; D gene uncertain. The length of the CDR3 is 14 residues. The ends were cut back, 3 bases at V and 8 bases at J, with 16 bases in the middle. The germline V gene has CDR1 DFQATT and CDR2 SNEGSKA (reference sequence). CDR3 in amino acids: CSARGSTNGEKLFF. Here the CDR3 DNA reads TGCAGTGCTAGGGGTTCAACGAACGGCGAAAAACTGTTTTTT.

J is TRBJ2-7 and V is TRBV12-3 or TRBV12-4; 7 nucleotides agree with TRBD2. The CDR3 has 13 residues. Losses at the gene ends were 6 bases for V and 5 bases for J; bases not matched to a gene: 7. CDR3 sequence (DNA): TGTGCCAGCAGCCCTGGACTAGTCCACGAGCAGTACTTC. Amino acids: CASSPGLVHEQYF.

The chain joins TRBV29-1 to TRBJ2-1, with 10 bases aligning to TRBD2. Germline V CDR1 and CDR2: SQVTM, ANQGSEA. The CDR3 is 15 residues long. J gave up 7 bases and V 4 bases, and 10 bases lay outside the gene matches. CDR3 sequence: CSVVESGGVSNEQFF. The CDR3 DNA follows: TGCAGCGTTGTGGAAAGCGGGGGGGTTTCGAATGAGCAGTTCTTC.

J is TRBJ2-7 and V is TRBV29-1; 13 bases fit TRBD2. V was clipped by 7 bases and J by 7 bases; unmatched bases: 10. CDR3 length: 14 amino acids. Germline-derived CDR1 and CDR2 are SQVTM and ANQGSEA. CDR3 sequence (DNA): TGCAGCGGGAGGACTAGCGGGGGCCCAGGGGAGCAGTACTTC. It is translated as CSGRTSGGPGEQYF.

This clonotype turned up a few times. The CDR3: CASSGEHRDGETQYF. The CDR3 DNA reads as TGCGCCAGCAGCGGCGAGCACAGGGACGGAGAGACCCAGTACTTC. J is TRBJ2-5 and V is TRBV5-1, with D maybe TRBD1 (6 bases). V was shortened by 4 bases and J by 4 bases, with 17 bases between the two germline ends. The CDR3 has 15 residues. The germline CDR1 and CDR2 sequences are SGHRS and YFSETQ.

The V call is TRBV20-1, the J call TRBJ1-1, with no clear D. The ends were cut back, 8 bases at V and 1 base at J, with 11 bases in the middle. This CDR3 is built from 12 residues. Germline V gene lookup returns CDR1 DFQATT and CDR2 SNEGSKA (reference sequence). The CDR3 region has the DNA TGCAGTCCCGGACCGTGGAACACTGAAGCTTTCTTT. It codes for CSPGPWNTEAFF.

This clonotype came up a few times. The rearrangement joins TRBV3-1 to TRBJ1-6; no reliable D call. Germline V gene data show CDR1 as LGHDT and CDR2 as YNNKEL (reference sequence). The CDR3 loop spans 16 amino acids. Trimming shortened V by 4 bases and J by 5 bases, and 15 bases separated the two germline ends. CDR3 loop: CASSPHGRPDNSPLHF. Written as DNA, the CDR3 is TGTGCCAGCAGCCCCCACGGCAGACCCGATAATTCACCCCTCCACTTT.

This clonotype was observed a handful of times. The genes are TRBV20-1 and TRBJ1-6; D is unresolved. Trimming took off 0 bases at V and 9 bases at J, with 12 bases between the two ends. This CDR3 region has 14 residues. In germline, CDR1 is DFQATT, CDR2 SNEGSKA (reference sequence). CDR3: CSARDLLEGSPLHF. In nucleotides, the CDR3 is TGCAGTGCTAGAGATCTACTGGAGGGTTCACCCCTCCACTTT.